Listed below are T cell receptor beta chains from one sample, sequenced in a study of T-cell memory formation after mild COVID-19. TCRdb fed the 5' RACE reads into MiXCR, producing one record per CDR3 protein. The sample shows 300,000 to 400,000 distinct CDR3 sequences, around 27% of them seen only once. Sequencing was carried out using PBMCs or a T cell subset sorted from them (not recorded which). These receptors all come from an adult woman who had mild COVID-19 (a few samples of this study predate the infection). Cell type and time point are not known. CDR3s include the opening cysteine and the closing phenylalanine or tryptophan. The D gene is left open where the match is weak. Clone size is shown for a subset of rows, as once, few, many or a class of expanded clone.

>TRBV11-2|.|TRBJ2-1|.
CASSLPSGFYEQFF
TGTGCCAGCAGCTTGCCTTCGGGGTTTTATGAGCAGTTCTTC
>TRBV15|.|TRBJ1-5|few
CATSGQQGMGQPQHF
TGTGCCACCAGCGGACAACAGGGAATGGGGCAGCCCCAGCATTTT
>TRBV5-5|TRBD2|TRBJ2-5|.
CASSSSPTSARETQYF
TGTGCCAGCAGCTCGAGTCCGACTAGCGCAAGGGAGACCCAGTACTTC
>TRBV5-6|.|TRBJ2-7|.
CASSLVGTSLSEQYF
TGTGCCAGCAGCTTGGTAGGGACGAGCCTCTCCGAGCAGTACTTC
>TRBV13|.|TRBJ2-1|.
CASSLARRVTYNEQFF
TGTGCCAGCAGCTTAGCTCGGCGGGTAACCTACAATGAGCAGTTCTTC
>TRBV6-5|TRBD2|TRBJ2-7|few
CASRPLADSYEQYF
TGTGCCAGCAGACCACTAGCGGACTCCTACGAGCAGTACTTC
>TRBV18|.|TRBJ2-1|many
CASSPASYNEQFF
TGTGCCAGCTCACCAGCCAGCTACAATGAGCAGTTCTTC
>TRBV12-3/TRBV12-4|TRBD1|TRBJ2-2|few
CASRPRGQDDTGELFF
TGTGCCAGCAGACCTCGAGGACAGGACGACACCGGGGAGCTGTTTTTT
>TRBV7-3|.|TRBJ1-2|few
CASSLNRAYGYTF
TGTGCCAGCAGCTTAAACAGGGCCTATGGCTACACCTTC
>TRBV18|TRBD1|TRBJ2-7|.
CASSPGTGGHYEQYF
TGTGCCAGCTCACCTGGGACAGGGGGCCACTACGAGCAGTACTTC
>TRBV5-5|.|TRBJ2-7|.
CASSLGPDGSYEQYF
TGTGCCAGCAGCTTGGGCCCGGACGGCTCCTACGAGCAGTACTTC
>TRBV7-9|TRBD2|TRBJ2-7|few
CASSLQREGLFIHEQYF
TGTGCCAGCAGCTTACAGCGGGAGGGCCTATTCATCCACGAGCAGTACTTC
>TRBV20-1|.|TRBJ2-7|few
CSARFPESYEQYF
TGCAGTGCTAGATTCCCGGAGTCCTACGAGCAGTACTTC
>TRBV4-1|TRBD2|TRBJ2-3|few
CASSQAVAGGADTQYF
TGCGCCAGCAGCCAAGCCGTAGCGGGGGGAGCAGATACGCAGTATTTT
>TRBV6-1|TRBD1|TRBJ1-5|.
CASRSGTGIQPQHF
TGTGCCAGCAGGTCCGGGACAGGGATTCAGCCCCAGCATTTT
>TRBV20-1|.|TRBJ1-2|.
CSARGGGLGYTF
TGCAGTGCTAGAGGGGGCGGGCTCGGCTACACCTTC
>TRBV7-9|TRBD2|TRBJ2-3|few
CASSGTSGAYTDTQYF
TGTGCCAGCAGCGGCACTAGCGGGGCCTACACAGATACGCAGTATTTT
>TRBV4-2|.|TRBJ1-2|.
CASSQGGGRPYGYTF
TGTGCCAGCAGCCAAGGGGGGGGCCGCCCCTATGGCTACACCTTC
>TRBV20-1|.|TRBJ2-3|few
CSASSARTDTQYF
TGCAGTGCTAGTAGCGCCCGCACAGATACGCAGTATTTT
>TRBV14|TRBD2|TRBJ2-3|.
CASSQGSSSGRWPDTQYF
TGTGCCAGCAGCCAAGGCTCTTCGAGCGGGAGATGGCCAGATACGCAGTATTTT
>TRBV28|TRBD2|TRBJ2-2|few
CASSLIGRAFTGELFF
TGTGCCAGCAGTTTGATCGGGAGGGCCTTCACCGGGGAGCTGTTTTTT
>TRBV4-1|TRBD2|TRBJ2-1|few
CASSQGLSGGANEQFF
TGCGCCAGCAGCCAAGGGTTAAGCGGGGGGGCCAATGAGCAGTTCTTC
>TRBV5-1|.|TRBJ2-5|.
CASSLDRADQETQYF
TGCGCCAGCAGCTTGGACAGGGCTGACCAAGAGACCCAGTACTTC
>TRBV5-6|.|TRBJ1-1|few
CASSYWYKDTEAFF
TGTGCCAGCAGCTATTGGTACAAGGACACTGAAGCTTTCTTT
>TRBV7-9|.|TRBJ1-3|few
CASGSGNTIYF
TGTGCCAGCGGGTCTGGAAACACCATATATTTT
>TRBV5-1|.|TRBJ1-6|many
CASSLSRNPPLHF
TGCGCCAGCAGCTTATCACGTAATCCACCCCTCCACTTT
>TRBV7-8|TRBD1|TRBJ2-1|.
CASSLGTGYNNEQFF
TGTGCCAGCAGCCTCGGGACAGGGTATAACAATGAGCAGTTCTTC
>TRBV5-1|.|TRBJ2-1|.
CASSLEAGYGSGQFF
TGCGCCAGCAGCTTGGAGGCGGGTTACGGCTCTGGGCAGTTCTTC
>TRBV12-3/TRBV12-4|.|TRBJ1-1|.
CASIWTDLNTEAFF
TGTGCCAGCATCTGGACGGATTTGAACACTGAAGCTTTCTTT